Sequencing of this TCR beta chain was carried out in a study of PD-1 blockade in classical Hodgkin lymphoma. Study-level information: Nivolumab was administered to patients intravenously at 3 mg/kg every 2 weeks.

TCRdb's copy holds only in-frame clones and misses some; the assay was immunoSEQ multiplex PCR. This sample yields around 99,000 clones, of which roughly 76% are seen a single time; about 16% belongs to the top ten. Relapses following autologous stem cell transplantation were seen in all patients, with brentuximab vedotin exposure varying. In its sample, this clone was seen a few times. Its antigen is unidentified. V shed 4 bases, J shed 6 bases, and the junction held 4 bases outside the gene matches. The CDR3 consists of 14 residues. Germline V gene sequence: CDR1 LNHDA, CDR2 SQIVND (reference sequence). Findings of the study overall: Reasons behind the repertoire differences stay unclear, perhaps disease activity or earlier therapy. Newly diagnosed patients and complete responders had comparable diversity at baseline.

This chain connects TRBV19 to TRBJ2-4, with 9 bases that match TRBD1. Here the sequenced sample was peripheral blood mononuclear cells (PBMCs), taken before the second cycle of nivolumab. This TCR came from a human donor with classical Hodgkin lymphoma. The CDR3 loop is CASSTRTGVNIQYF. The CDR3, as DNA: TGTGCCAGTAGTACTCGGACAGGGGTAAACATTCAGTACTTC.